A selection of T cell receptor beta chains follows, all from one sample in a study of graft-versus-host responses after intestinal transplantation. Profiling relied on immunoSEQ multiplex PCR, and the TCRdb table lists in-frame clones only, not all of them. The sample yields some 43,000 clones, about 95% seen once. Here the sequenced sample was PBMCs, taken more than 310 days after intestinal transplant. These receptors all stem from a human patient who received an intestinal transplant, so some T cells may come from the graft donor. Both conserved end residues are part of each CDR3. Each record gives: V gene, clone size, D gene, J gene, CDR3 length, CDR3 protein, CDR3 DNA. D genes are given only for firm matches. Clone size appears in some rows only: once, few, many, or a class for an expanded clone.

V gene: TRBV5-4; clone size: -; D gene: -; J gene: TRBJ2-3; CDR3 length: 14; CDR3 protein: CASSPTTTTDTQYF; CDR3 DNA: TGTGCCAGCAGCCCTACTACCACCACAGATACGCAGTATTTT
V gene: TRBV11-2; clone size: -; D gene: -; J gene: TRBJ2-1; CDR3 length: 15; CDR3 protein: CASSLETGPKVGQFF; CDR3 DNA: TGTGCCAGCAGCTTAGAAACGGGACCAAAAGTCGGGCAGTTCTTC
V gene: TRBV7-3; clone size: -; D gene: -; J gene: TRBJ1-2; CDR3 length: 15; CDR3 protein: CARAQGQFNNYGYTF; CDR3 DNA: TGTGCCAGGGCGCAAGGACAGTTTAATAACTATGGCTACACCTTC
V gene: TRBV5-6; clone size: -; D gene: TRBD1; J gene: TRBJ1-1; CDR3 length: 16; CDR3 protein: CASSLDRGSMNTEAFF; CDR3 DNA: TGTGCCAGCAGCTTGGACAGGGGCTCGATGAACACTGAAGCTTTCTTT
V gene: TRBV11-2; clone size: -; D gene: -; J gene: TRBJ2-5; CDR3 length: 11; CDR3 protein: CASGGGETQYF; CDR3 DNA: TGTGCCAGCGGGGGTGGAGAGACCCAGTACTTC
V gene: TRBV2; clone size: -; D gene: -; J gene: TRBJ1-1; CDR3 length: 15; CDR3 protein: CASSEEEGAATEAFF; CDR3 DNA: TGTGCCAGCAGTGAAGAGGAAGGTGCAGCCACTGAAGCTTTCTTT
V gene: TRBV6-1; clone size: -; D gene: TRBD1; J gene: TRBJ1-4; CDR3 length: 14; CDR3 protein: CASSPGTGGEKLFF; CDR3 DNA: TGTGCCAGCAGTCCAGGGACAGGGGGTGAAAAACTGTTTTTT
V gene: TRBV5-1; clone size: -; D gene: TRBD2; J gene: TRBJ2-7; CDR3 length: 14; CDR3 protein: CASTLREGAYEQYF; CDR3 DNA: TGCGCCAGCACCCTGCGGGAGGGCGCCTACGAGCAGTACTTC
V gene: TRBV27; clone size: -; D gene: -; J gene: TRBJ2-2; CDR3 length: 15; CDR3 protein: CASNSPGVNTGELFF; CDR3 DNA: TGTGCCAGCAACTCACCAGGAGTGAACACCGGGGAGCTGTTTTTT
V gene: TRBV6-6; clone size: once; D gene: TRBD1; J gene: TRBJ1-4; CDR3 length: 12; CDR3 protein: CASRSGQEKLFF; CDR3 DNA: TGTGCCAGCAGATCGGGACAGGAAAAACTGTTTTTT
V gene: TRBV27; clone size: -; D gene: -; J gene: TRBJ2-1; CDR3 length: 16; CDR3 protein: CASSGHPGLNHNEQFF; CDR3 DNA: TGTGCCAGCAGCGGACACCCCGGACTAAACCACAATGAGCAGTTCTTC
V gene: TRBV15; clone size: -; D gene: -; J gene: TRBJ2-1; CDR3 length: 14; CDR3 protein: CATSRDNPPNEQFF; CDR3 DNA: TGTGCCACCAGCAGAGATAACCCCCCTAATGAGCAGTTCTTC
V gene: TRBV4-1; clone size: -; D gene: -; J gene: TRBJ2-7; CDR3 length: 14; CDR3 protein: CASSQGGTSYEQYF; CDR3 DNA: TGTGCCAGCAGCCAAGGGGGGACATCCTACGAGCAGTACTTC
V gene: TRBV18; clone size: -; D gene: -; J gene: TRBJ2-7; CDR3 length: 12; CDR3 protein: CASSSLGNEQYF; CDR3 DNA: TGTGCCAGCTCATCCCTAGGAAACGAGCAGTACTTC
V gene: TRBV2; clone size: -; D gene: TRBD1; J gene: TRBJ2-4; CDR3 length: 16; CDR3 protein: CATSPVGNRGKNIQYF; CDR3 DNA: TGTGCCACCTCCCCCGTGGGGAACAGGGGAAAAAACATTCAGTACTTC
V gene: TRBV7-9; clone size: -; D gene: -; J gene: TRBJ2-3; CDR3 length: 13; CDR3 protein: CASSTISGGTQYF; CDR3 DNA: TGTGCCAGCAGCACAATCTCAGGAGGGACGCAGTATTTT
V gene: TRBV2; clone size: few; D gene: TRBD2; J gene: TRBJ2-5; CDR3 length: 14; CDR3 protein: CASSVAGGLETQYF; CDR3 DNA: TGTGCCAGCAGTGTGGCGGGGGGGCTTGAGACCCAGTACTTC
V gene: TRBV7-3; clone size: -; D gene: -; J gene: TRBJ2-1; CDR3 length: 13; CDR3 protein: CASSSAAGSGQFF; CDR3 DNA: TGTGCCAGCAGTTCTGCGGCAGGGTCGGGGCAGTTCTTC
V gene: TRBV5-1; clone size: -; D gene: -; J gene: TRBJ2-5; CDR3 length: 13; CDR3 protein: CASSGRGEETQYF; CDR3 DNA: TGCGCCAGCAGCGGCCGTGGCGAAGAGACCCAGTACTTC
V gene: TRBV19; clone size: few; D gene: TRBD1; J gene: TRBJ1-4; CDR3 length: 12; CDR3 protein: CASTGTALKLFF; CDR3 DNA: TGTGCCTCGACCGGGACAGCGTTAAAACTGTTTTTT
V gene: TRBV10-3; clone size: few; D gene: -; J gene: TRBJ1-3; CDR3 length: 15; CDR3 protein: CAIRERGLSGNTIYF; CDR3 DNA: TGTGCCATCAGGGAGCGAGGGTTATCCGGAAACACCATATATTTT
V gene: TRBV5-1; clone size: -; D gene: -; J gene: TRBJ2-1; CDR3 length: 16; CDR3 protein: CASRYPGGLDLNEQFF; CDR3 DNA: TGCGCCAGCAGATACCCAGGGGGGTTAGACTTGAATGAGCAGTTCTTC
V gene: TRBV6-5; clone size: -; D gene: -; J gene: TRBJ1-6; CDR3 length: 16; CDR3 protein: CASSYITGNGNSPLHF; CDR3 DNA: TGTGCCAGCAGTTACATCACGGGTAATGGTAATTCACCCCTCCACTTT
V gene: TRBV5-4; clone size: -; D gene: TRBD2; J gene: TRBJ2-7; CDR3 length: 15; CDR3 protein: CASSLGTSASYEQYF; CDR3 DNA: TGTGCCAGCAGCCTAGGGACTAGCGCTTCCTACGAGCAGTACTTC
V gene: TRBV18; clone size: -; D gene: TRBD2; J gene: TRBJ2-1; CDR3 length: 17; CDR3 protein: CASSPALTSGWINEQFF; CDR3 DNA: TGTGCCAGCTCACCGGCGCTGACTAGCGGGTGGATCAATGAGCAGTTCTTC
V gene: TRBV6-5; clone size: once; D gene: -; J gene: TRBJ2-3; CDR3 length: 14; CDR3 protein: CASRPETSTDTQYF; CDR3 DNA: TGTGCCAGCAGACCGGAGACTAGCACAGATACGCAGTATTTT
V gene: TRBV7-2; clone size: -; D gene: TRBD1; J gene: TRBJ1-6; CDR3 length: 15; CDR3 protein: CASSYYRGGATPLHF; CDR3 DNA: TGTGCCAGCAGCTACTACAGGGGTGGAGCGACACCCCTCCACTTT
V gene: TRBV19; clone size: -; D gene: TRBD2; J gene: TRBJ2-2; CDR3 length: 13; CDR3 protein: CASSPAGVRELFF; CDR3 DNA: TGTGCCAGTAGTCCGGCGGGGGTCAGGGAGCTGTTTTTT
V gene: TRBV5-4; clone size: -; D gene: TRBD1; J gene: TRBJ2-7; CDR3 length: 15; CDR3 protein: CASSPGQGPSYEQYF; CDR3 DNA: TGTGCCAGCTCCCCGGGACAGGGACCCAGCTACGAGCAGTACTTC
V gene: TRBV5-1; clone size: -; D gene: -; J gene: TRBJ2-2; CDR3 length: 15; CDR3 protein: CASSLVSGSTGELFF; CDR3 DNA: TGCGCCAGCAGCTTGGTTAGCGGCTCCACCGGGGAGCTGTTTTTT
V gene: TRBV7-9; clone size: -; D gene: -; J gene: TRBJ2-1; CDR3 length: 16; CDR3 protein: CASSSWDFSDYNEQFF; CDR3 DNA: TGTGCCAGCAGCTCCTGGGACTTCTCCGACTACAATGAGCAGTTCTTC